The 8 T cell receptor beta chains in this list originate from one sample, sequenced in a study of blood T cell repertoires in COVID-19. Assay: immunoSEQ multiplex PCR; the TCRdb copy retains only in-frame clones and omits some. The sample yields tens of thousands of clones, around 86% seen once. Source material: peripheral blood. Receptor source: a human donor in a cohort sampled during active COVID-19.

The chain carries TRBV19 and TRBJ1-3; 9 nucleotides match TRBD1. The J segment lost 0 bases and the V segment lost 8 bases, leaving 14 bases of the junction unmatched. CDR1 and CDR2 (germline): LNHDA, SQIVND (reference sequence). The CDR3 spans 18 residues. This chain's CDR3 is CASSPDRGTTVSGNTIYF. CDR3 in DNA: TGTGCCAGTTCACCGGACAGGGGAACTACTGTCTCTGGAAACACCATATATTTT.

The chain is built from TRBV5-4 and TRBJ1-2, with TRBD1 as a possible D gene (6 bases). This CDR3 has 15 residues. Trimming took 1 base from V and 1 from J, leaving 11 bases between them. CDR1 and CDR2 from the germline V gene are SGHNT and YYREEE (reference sequence). CDR3 amino acids: CASSLRQVNNYGYTF. DNA for the CDR3: TGTGCCAGCAGCTTGCGACAGGTCAATAACTATGGCTACACCTTC. Together with reference TRBV5-4 and TRBJ1-2, the CDR3 gives the full variable domain: ETGVTQSPTHLIKTRGQQVTLRCSSQSGHNTVSWYQQALGQGPQFIFQYYREEENGRGNFPPRFSGLQFPNYSSELNVNALELDDSALYLCASSLRQVNNYGYTFGSGTRLTVV.

The chain employs TRBV21-1 and TRBJ1-5; the D call in the table, TRBD1, was not verified against the DNA. TRBV21-1 is annotated as a pseudogene. This CDR3 comprises 18 residues. The CDR3 region has the DNA TGTGCCAGCAGCAAAGTTCGGAAAGGGACAGGGGGCAATCAGCCCCAGCATTTT. Translating it yields CASSKVRKGTGGNQPQHF.

The chain carries TRBV27 and TRBJ2-3; tentatively, D is TRBD2 (5 bases). This CDR3 contains 14 residues. V lost 4 bases and J 2 bases, leaving 10 bases between the germline ends. CDR1 and CDR2 (germline): MNHEY, SMNVEV (reference sequence). For the CDR3, the DNA is TGTGCCAGCAGTTCACGGAGGAACACAGATACGCAGTATTTT. It translates to CASSSRRNTDTQYF.

The V and J genes are TRBV5-8 and TRBJ2-5, with a tentative D call TRBD1 (7 bases). Between the trimmed V and J ends, which lost 4 bases and 5 bases, there was a span of 12 bases. Germline values: CDR1 SGHTS, CDR2 YDEGEE. The CDR3 sequence is 13 residues long. CDR3 sequence: CASSAGQMETQYF. The DNA of the CDR3 is TGTGCCAGCAGCGCGGGACAGATGGAGACCCAGTACTTC.

The chain couples TRBV27 to TRBJ1-5; the D is unclear. CDR1 is MNHEY and CDR2 is SMNVEV in the germline V gene (reference sequence). The ends were cut back, 8 bases at V and 2 bases at J, with 13 bases in the middle. CDR3 size: 14 residues. Here the CDR3 DNA reads TGTGCCAGCCGAACTCGGGGTGGCAATCAGCCCCAGCATTTT. Translation gives CASRTRGGNQPQHF.

This clone was picked up one time. The chain has TRBV4-2 and TRBJ2-3; 7 nucleotides agree with TRBD2. Trimming cost V 1 base and J 5 bases; bases outside gene matches: 3. CDR1 and CDR2 from the germline V gene are LGHNA and YNFKEQ. The CDR3 sequence is 14 residues long. The CDR3, as DNA: TGTGCCAGCAGCCAAGGGACTAGTAAAGATACGCAGTATTTT. This encodes CASSQGTSKDTQYF.

The chain couples TRBV28 to TRBJ2-7; no reliable D call. Germline V gene sequence: CDR1 MDHEN, CDR2 SYDVKM. The V end lost 5 bases, the J end lost 0 bases, and 11 bases lay between the germline ends. The CDR3 is 14 residues long. The DNA for the CDR3 is TGTGCCAGCAGTGACTTTTTAACCTCCTACGAGCAGTACTTC. Amino acid sequence: CASSDFLTSYEQYF.